The table lists the clone carrying this TCR beta chain with many counts. Its cognate antigen is unknown. The entry originates in a study of CD8 T cells in ankylosing spondylitis. As the method for making TCR beta libraries, quantitative 5'-RACE with molecular barcodes was used. TCRdb reprocessed the 5' RACE reads via MiXCR and lists one record per CDR3 protein. The table records about 160,000 distinct CDR3 sequences, roughly 10% of them present only once. This CDR3 region has 14 residues. Per the germline V gene, CDR1 is SGHRS and CDR2 is YFSETQ. The junction had 5 bases not matched to a gene; V was cut back by 2 bases and J by 3 bases. Points from the study as a whole: Peripheral blood samples showed relatively rare disease-linked clones, and these clones were CD8+. Disease-linked clones were reportedly significantly enriched in matched ankylosing spondylitis synovial fluid.

The TCR comes from a female donor with ankylosing spondylitis or in good health (not recorded which). The specimen was blood, either unsorted or a sorted T cell fraction (not recorded which). V usage is TRBV5-1 and J usage is TRBJ2-7, with 7 nucleotides matching TRBD1. The CDR3 DNA follows: TGCGCCAGCAGCTTACGACAGGGTAGCTACGAGCAGTACTTC. Residues: CASSLRQGSYEQYF.